These 16 T cell receptor beta chains share one sample of origin, sequenced in a study of T cells in localized non-small cell lung cancer. Some clones are missing from TCRdb's copy, which holds only in-frame ones; the method was immunoSEQ multiplex PCR. Among approximately 11,000 clones listed, 48% were seen once. This sample comprised lymph node tissue, obtained before any cancer treatment. These TCRs come from a woman aged 40-69 years with stage II squamous cell lung carcinoma.

The gene calls are TRBV9 and TRBJ1-1, with no clear D. CDR3 length equals 13 residues. V was trimmed by 4 bases and J by 2 bases, leaving 9 bases between them. Per germline, CDR1 SGDLS and CDR2 YYNGEE. CDR3 amino acids: CASSIDVNTEAFF. In DNA, the CDR3 is TGTGCCAGCAGCATCGACGTAAACACTGAAGCTTTCTTT.

This clone appeared once. The gene calls are TRBV6-8 and TRBJ2-2, with 7 bases fitting TRBD2. J gave up 3 bases and V 6 bases, and 13 bases lay outside the gene matches. Germline-derived CDR1 and CDR2 are MNHGY and SAAAGT. The CDR3 loop spans 17 amino acids. The CDR3 here is CASRARGGGVHTGELFF. As DNA, the CDR3 is TGTGCCAGCAGGGCGAGGGGCGGGGGTGTCCACACCGGGGAGCTGTTTTTT.

This clone was found once. The chain recombines TRBV19 with TRBJ1-5; D call uncertain. CDR3 size: 14 residues. V lost 9 bases and J lost 0, with 12 bases in between. CDR1 LNHDA and CDR2 SQIVND come from the germline V gene (reference sequence). CDR3 in amino acids: CASRPRVSNQPQHF. The CDR3 nucleotides are TGTGCCAGCCGACCGAGAGTTAGCAATCAGCCCCAGCATTTT.

The sample holds a few counts of this clone. A read error may produce the germline difference seen at one junction end. The chain recombines TRBV7-6 with TRBJ1-1, with TRBD1 matching over 10 bases. The CDR3 is 14 amino acids. The germline CDR1 and CDR2 sequences are SGHVS and FNYEAQ. The CDR3, as DNA: TGTGCTAGCAGCCCCATGGGACAGGGGACTGAAGCTTTCTTT. Translation: CASSPMGQGTEAFF.

This clone has a single count. The V and J genes are TRBV28 and TRBJ2-5, with TRBD1 matching over 10 bases. Germline-derived CDR1 and CDR2 are MDHEN and SYDVKM. The ends lost 4 bases at V and 3 bases at J; junction bases unmatched: 8. The CDR3 is 16 amino acids. The CDR3 DNA follows: TGTGCCAGCAGTTGGGGCCTCGGGACAGGGGAAGAGACCCAGTACTTC. It translates to CASSWGLGTGEETQYF.

The chain combines TRBV6-8 with TRBJ2-2; maybe TRBD2 (6 bases). The germline V and J ends were trimmed by 5 bases and 9 bases, with 10 bases remaining between them. The CDR3 loop spans 12 amino acids. Germline V lookup: CDR1 MNHGY, CDR2 SAAAGT. The CDR3 DNA follows: TGTGCCAGCAGTCCCCGGGAGAGGGAGCTGTTTTTT. Translation gives CASSPRERELFF.

This sequence joins TRBV11-3 and TRBJ2-2; possible D gene TRBD2, 6 bases. Trimming pared 7 bases from V and 1 base from J, leaving 10 bases between. The germline V gene encodes CDR1 SGHNT and CDR2 YENEEA. This CDR3 comprises 14 residues. This chain's CDR3 is CASTVSGNTGELFF. The CDR3 nucleotides read TGTGCCAGCACTGTTAGCGGGAACACCGGGGAGCTGTTTTTT. Drawing the rest from reference TRBV11-3 and TRBJ2-2, the complete variable domain is EAGVVQSPRYKIIEKKQPVAFWCNPISGHNTLYWYLQNLGQGPELLIRYENEEAVDDSQLPKDRFSAERLKGVDSTLKIQPAELGDSAVYLCASTVSGNTGELFFGEGSRLTVL.

The chain has TRBV11-3 and TRBJ1-1; the D is unclear. V lost 1 base and J lost 3, with 9 bases in between. The CDR3 totals 14 residues. Germline V gene sequence: CDR1 SGHNT, CDR2 YENEEA. The CDR3 here is CASSLGSEDTEAFF. CDR3 nucleotide sequence: TGTGCCAGCAGCTTAGGGAGTGAGGACACTGAAGCTTTCTTT.

Points on this clone: Compared with germline, one end of the junction differs, possibly owing to a read error. In nucleotides, the CDR3 is TGCAGCGTTGAAGATTCGGCAGGAATGCGCCTCCTCTTC. As protein: CSVEDSAGMRLLF. This chain links TRBV29-1 with TRBJ1-2; D call uncertain. This CDR3 comprises 13 residues. Germline CDR1 and CDR2: SQVTM and ANQGSEA. The variable domain in full, completed from reference TRBV29-1 and TRBJ1-2, reads SAVISQKPSRDICQRGTSLTIQCQVDSQVTMMFWYRQQPGQSLTLIATANQGSEATYESGFVIDKFPISRPNLTFSTLTVSNMSPEDSSIYLCSVEDSAGMRLLFGSGTRLTVV.

This clone is labeled medium-sized (0.01 to 0.1%). The chain links TRBV11-3 to TRBJ1-1; tentatively, D is TRBD1 (5 bases). This CDR3 contains 14 residues. Trimming removed 3 bases from V and 4 bases from J, with 12 bases in between. From germline, CDR1 is SGHNT and CDR2 YENEEA. Written as DNA, the CDR3 is TGTGCCAGCAGCTTCGGGACGCGGGGCACTGAAGCTTTCTTT. It specifies CASSFGTRGTEAFF.

This chain uses TRBV19 with TRBJ1-2; D unclear. Trimming cost V 1 base and J 5 bases, with 8 bases left between them. The CDR3 length is 13 residues. The germline V gene has CDR1 LNHDA and CDR2 SQIVND (reference sequence). CDR3 DNA: TGTGCCAGTAGTATAGGGGCAGAGTATGGCTACACCTTC. This translates into CASSIGAEYGYTF.

The V gene is TRBV28, the J gene TRBJ2-4, with D possibly being TRBD1 (5 bases). V was shortened by 5 bases and J by 0 bases, with 11 bases between the two germline ends. Germline loops: CDR1 MDHEN, CDR2 SYDVKM. The CDR3 has 15 residues. In DNA, the CDR3 is TGTGCCAGCAGTCGCAGGGATATAGCCAAAAACATTCAGTACTTC. As protein: CASSRRDIAKNIQYF.

With regard to this clone: At one end the junction does not follow the germline gene, possibly because of a read error. CDR3 in amino acids: CATRGPQETQYF. CDR3 sequence (DNA): TGCGCCACCAGGGGGCCTCAAGAGACCCAATACTTC. The rearrangement uses TRBV10-2 and TRBJ2-5, with 8 nucleotides matching TRBD1. Germline values: CDR1 WSHSY, CDR2 SAAADI. CDR3 size: 12 residues.

V usage is TRBV10-3 and J usage is TRBJ2-3; 9 bases map to TRBD2. Germline-derived CDR1 and CDR2 are ENHRY and SYGVKD. J lost 5 bases, V lost 2 bases, and 8 bases had no gene match. The CDR3 sequence is 16 residues long. Written as DNA, the CDR3 is TGTGCCATCAGTGAGGTTAGCGGGGGACCGGGAGATACGCAGTATTTT. This encodes CAISEVSGGPGDTQYF.

With respect to this clone: The junction departs from germline at one end; a sequencing error may be responsible. The V call is TRBV5-1, the J call TRBJ2-3, with D maybe TRBD1 (5 bases). CDR1 and CDR2 (germline): SGHRS, YFSETQ. The CDR3 consists of 14 residues. The CDR3: CASSQGNGFSMVDF. The DNA for the CDR3 is TGCGCCAGCAGCCAGGGTAATGGTTTTTCCATGGTAGATTTT.

This clone appeared a few times. This chain links TRBV25-1 with TRBJ2-1; a possible D gene is TRBD1 (6 bases). V lost 8 bases and J 0 bases, leaving 14 bases between the germline ends. This CDR3 has 15 residues. The V gene's germline CDR1 is MGHDK and CDR2 SYGVNS. The CDR3: CASLSDRSSYNEQFF. As DNA, the CDR3 is TGTGCCAGCCTCTCCGACAGGAGCTCCTACAATGAGCAGTTCTTC.